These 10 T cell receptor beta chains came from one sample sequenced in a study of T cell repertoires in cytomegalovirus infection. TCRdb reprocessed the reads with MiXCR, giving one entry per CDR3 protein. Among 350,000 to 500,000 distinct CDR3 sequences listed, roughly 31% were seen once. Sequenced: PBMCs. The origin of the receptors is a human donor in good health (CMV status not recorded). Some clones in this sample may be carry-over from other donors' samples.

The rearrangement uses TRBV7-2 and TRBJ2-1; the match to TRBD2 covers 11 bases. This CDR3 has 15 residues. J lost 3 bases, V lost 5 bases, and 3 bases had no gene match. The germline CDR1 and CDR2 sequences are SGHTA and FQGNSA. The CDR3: CASSRTSGFYNEQFF. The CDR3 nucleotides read TGTGCCAGCAGCCGGACTAGCGGGTTCTACAATGAGCAGTTCTTC. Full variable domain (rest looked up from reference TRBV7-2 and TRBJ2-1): GAGVSQSPSNKVTEKGKDVELRCDPISGHTALYWYRQSLGQGLEFLIYFQGNSAPDKSGLPSDRFSAERTGGSVSTLTIQRTQQEDSAVYLCASSRTSGFYNEQFFGPGTRLTVL.

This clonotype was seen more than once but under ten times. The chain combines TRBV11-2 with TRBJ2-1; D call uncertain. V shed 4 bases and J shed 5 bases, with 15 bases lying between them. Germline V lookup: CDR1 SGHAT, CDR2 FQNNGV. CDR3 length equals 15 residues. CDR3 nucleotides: TGTGCCAGCAGCTGGCAAGGAAGGGCCGACAATGAGCAGTTCTTC. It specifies CASSWQGRADNEQFF.

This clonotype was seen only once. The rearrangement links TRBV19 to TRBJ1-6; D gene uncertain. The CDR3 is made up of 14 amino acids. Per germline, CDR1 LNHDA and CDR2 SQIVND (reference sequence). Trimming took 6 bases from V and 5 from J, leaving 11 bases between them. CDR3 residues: CASRNAVNNSPLHF. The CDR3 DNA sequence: TGTGCCAGTAGGAATGCAGTCAATAATTCACCCCTCCACTTT.

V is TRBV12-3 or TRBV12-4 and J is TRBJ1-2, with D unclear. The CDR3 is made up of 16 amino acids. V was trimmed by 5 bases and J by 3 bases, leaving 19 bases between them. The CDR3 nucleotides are TGTGCCAGCAGTCCACGAGACATACCGGCTGACTATGGCTACACCTTC. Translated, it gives CASSPRDIPADYGYTF.

Here the CDR3 reads CATSEGSSSYNEQFF. As DNA, the CDR3 is TGTGCCACCAGTGAGGGAAGCAGCTCCTACAATGAGCAGTTCTTC. The chain couples TRBV24-1 to TRBJ2-1, with D uncertain. Per the germline V gene, CDR1 is KGHDR and CDR2 is SFDVKD. The CDR3 is 15 residues long. V was shortened by 4 bases and J by 0 bases, with 9 bases between the two germline ends.

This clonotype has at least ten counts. Written as DNA, the CDR3 is TGTGCCAGCAGCCAAAGTGGGGGAAGGACCCTTAATTCACCCCTCCACTTT. This sequence encodes CASSQSGGRTLNSPLHF. The chain is built from TRBV4-2 and TRBJ1-6; TRBD1 might be the D (5 bases). Germline loops: CDR1 LGHNA, CDR2 YNFKEQ. Trimming removed 2 bases at V and 6 bases at J, with 17 bases between. The CDR3 contains 17 residues.

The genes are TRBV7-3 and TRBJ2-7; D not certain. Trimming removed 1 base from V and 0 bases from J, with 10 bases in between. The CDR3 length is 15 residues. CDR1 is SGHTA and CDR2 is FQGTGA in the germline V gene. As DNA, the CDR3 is TGTGCCAGCAGCTTAATCGCGGAGAGCTCCTACGAGCAGTACTTC. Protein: CASSLIAESSYEQYF.

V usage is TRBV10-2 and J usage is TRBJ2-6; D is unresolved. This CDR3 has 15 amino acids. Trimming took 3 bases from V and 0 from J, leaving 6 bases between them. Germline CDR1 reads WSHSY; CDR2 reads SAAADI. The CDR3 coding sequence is TGCGCCAGCAGTGACCCCGGCTCTGGGGCCAACGTCCTGACTTTC. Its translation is CASSDPGSGANVLTF.

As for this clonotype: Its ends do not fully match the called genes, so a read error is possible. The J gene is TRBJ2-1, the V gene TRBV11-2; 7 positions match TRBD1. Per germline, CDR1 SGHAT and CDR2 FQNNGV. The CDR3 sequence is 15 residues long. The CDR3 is CASSALTGSYNKQFF. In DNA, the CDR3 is TGTGCCAGCAGCGCCCTGACAGGGTCCTACAATAAGCAGTTCTTC.

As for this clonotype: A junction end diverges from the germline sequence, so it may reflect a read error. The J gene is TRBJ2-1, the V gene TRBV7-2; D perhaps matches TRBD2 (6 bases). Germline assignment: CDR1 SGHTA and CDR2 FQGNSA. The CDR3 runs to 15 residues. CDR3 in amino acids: CASSLVAGLYKEQFF. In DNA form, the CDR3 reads TGTGCCAGCAGCTTAGTTGCGGGGCTCTACAAGGAGCAGTTCTTC.